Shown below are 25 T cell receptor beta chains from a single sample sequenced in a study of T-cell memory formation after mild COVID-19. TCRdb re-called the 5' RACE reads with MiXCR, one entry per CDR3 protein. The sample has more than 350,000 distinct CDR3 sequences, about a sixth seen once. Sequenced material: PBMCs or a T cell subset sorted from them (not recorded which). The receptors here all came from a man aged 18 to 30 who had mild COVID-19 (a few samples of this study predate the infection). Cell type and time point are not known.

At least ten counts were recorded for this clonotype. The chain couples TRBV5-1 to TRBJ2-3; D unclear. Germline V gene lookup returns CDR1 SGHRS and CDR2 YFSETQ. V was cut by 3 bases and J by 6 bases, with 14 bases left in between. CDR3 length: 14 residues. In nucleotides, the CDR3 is TGCGCCAGCAGCTCGTCTACCGAATTGGATACGCAGTATTTT. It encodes CASSSSTELDTQYF. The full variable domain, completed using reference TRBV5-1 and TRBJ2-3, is KAGVTQTPRYLIKTRGQQVTLSCSPISGHRSVSWYQQTPGQGLQFLFEYFSETQRNKGNFPGRFSGRQFSNSRSEMNVSTLELGDSALYLCASSSSTELDTQYFGPGTRLTVL.

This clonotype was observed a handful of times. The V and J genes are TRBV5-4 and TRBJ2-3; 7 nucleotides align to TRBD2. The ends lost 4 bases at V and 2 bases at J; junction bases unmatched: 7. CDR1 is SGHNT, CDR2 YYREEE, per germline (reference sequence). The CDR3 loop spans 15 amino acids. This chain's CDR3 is CASSRAGTNTDTQYF. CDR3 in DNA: TGTGCCAGCAGCCGCGCCGGGACTAACACAGATACGCAGTATTTT.

The CDR3 bases are TGTGCCAGCAGCTATGACGGAGGTTCCTACTACGAGCAGTACTTC. It translates to CASSYDGGSYYEQYF. This chain uses TRBV7-3 with TRBJ2-7, with D possibly matching TRBD2 (5 bases). V shed 4 bases and J shed 3 bases, with 16 bases lying between them. Germline V gene sequence: CDR1 SGHTA, CDR2 FQGTGA. The CDR3 contains 15 residues.

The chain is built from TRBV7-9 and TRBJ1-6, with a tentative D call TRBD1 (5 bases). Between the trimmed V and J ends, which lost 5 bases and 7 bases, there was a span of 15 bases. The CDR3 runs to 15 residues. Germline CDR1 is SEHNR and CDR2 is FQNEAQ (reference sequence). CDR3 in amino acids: CASSLPTVPNSPLHF. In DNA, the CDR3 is TGTGCCAGCAGCCTCCCGACAGTTCCGAATTCACCCCTCCACTTT.

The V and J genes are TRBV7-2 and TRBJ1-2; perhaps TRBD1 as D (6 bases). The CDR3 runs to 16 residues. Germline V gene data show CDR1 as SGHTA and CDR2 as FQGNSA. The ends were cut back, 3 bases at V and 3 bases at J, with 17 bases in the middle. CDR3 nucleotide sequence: TGTGCCAGCAGCTTCGACAGGATACACCGATACTATGGCTACACCTTC. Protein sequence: CASSFDRIHRYYGYTF.

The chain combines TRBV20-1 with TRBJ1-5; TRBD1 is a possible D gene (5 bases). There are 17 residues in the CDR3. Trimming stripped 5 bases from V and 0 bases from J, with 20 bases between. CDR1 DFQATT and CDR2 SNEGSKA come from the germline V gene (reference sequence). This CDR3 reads CSAFAGQGWYSNQPQHF. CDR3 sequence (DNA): TGCAGTGCTTTCGCCGGACAAGGCTGGTATAGCAATCAGCCCCAGCATTTT.

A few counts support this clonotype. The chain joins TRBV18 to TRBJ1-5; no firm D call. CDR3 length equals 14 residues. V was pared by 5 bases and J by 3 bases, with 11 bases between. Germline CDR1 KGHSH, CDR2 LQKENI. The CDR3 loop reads CASSYVRLNQPQHF. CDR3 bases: TGTGCCAGCTCATACGTAAGACTCAATCAGCCCCAGCATTTT.

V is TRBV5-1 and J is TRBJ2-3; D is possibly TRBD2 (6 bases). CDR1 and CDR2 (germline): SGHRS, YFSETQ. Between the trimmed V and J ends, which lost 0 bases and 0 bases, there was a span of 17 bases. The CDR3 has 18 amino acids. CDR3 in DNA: TGCGCCAGCAGCTTGGGGGACCCGGTAGCGGACAGCACAGATACGCAGTATTTT. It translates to CASSLGDPVADSTDTQYF.

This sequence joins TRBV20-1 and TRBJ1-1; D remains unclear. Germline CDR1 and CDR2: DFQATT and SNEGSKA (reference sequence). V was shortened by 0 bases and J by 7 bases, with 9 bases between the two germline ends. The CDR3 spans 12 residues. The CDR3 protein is CSARDLQREAFF. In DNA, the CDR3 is TGCAGTGCTAGAGATCTCCAGCGTGAAGCTTTCTTT.

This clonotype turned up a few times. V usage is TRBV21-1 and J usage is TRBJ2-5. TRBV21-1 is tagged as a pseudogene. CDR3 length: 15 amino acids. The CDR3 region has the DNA TGTGCCAGCAGCAAAGAGGCACGGGGACAAGAGACCCAGTACTTC. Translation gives CASSKEARGQETQYF.

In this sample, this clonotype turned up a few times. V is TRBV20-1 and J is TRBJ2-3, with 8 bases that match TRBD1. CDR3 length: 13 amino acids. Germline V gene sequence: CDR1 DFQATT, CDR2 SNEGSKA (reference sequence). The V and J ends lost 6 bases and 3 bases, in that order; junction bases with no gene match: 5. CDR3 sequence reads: CSASDRGTDTQYF. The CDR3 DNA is TGCAGTGCGTCCGACAGGGGAACAGATACGCAGTATTTT.

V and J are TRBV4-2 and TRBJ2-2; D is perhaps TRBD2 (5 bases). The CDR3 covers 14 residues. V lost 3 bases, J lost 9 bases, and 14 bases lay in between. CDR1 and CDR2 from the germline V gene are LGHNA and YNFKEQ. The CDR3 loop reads CASSHRSGSRELFF. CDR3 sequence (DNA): TGTGCCAGCAGCCACCGGTCGGGAAGCCGGGAGCTGTTTTTT.

CDR3 sequence reads: CSVQTGLEGETQYF. The CDR3 DNA is TGCAGCGTTCAGACAGGGTTGGAGGGAGAGACCCAGTACTTC. The chain carries TRBV29-1 and TRBJ2-5; D possibly corresponds to TRBD1 (7 bases). V gave up 5 bases and J gave up 4 bases, with 17 bases separating them. Germline V lookup: CDR1 SQVTM, CDR2 ANQGSEA. CDR3 length: 14 amino acids.

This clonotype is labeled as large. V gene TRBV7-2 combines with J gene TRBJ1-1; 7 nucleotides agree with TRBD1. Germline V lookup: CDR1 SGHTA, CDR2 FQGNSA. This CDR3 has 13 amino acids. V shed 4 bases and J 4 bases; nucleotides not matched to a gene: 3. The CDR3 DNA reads TGTGCCAGCAGCTACCGACAGGGCACTGAAGCTTTCTTT. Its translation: CASSYRQGTEAFF.

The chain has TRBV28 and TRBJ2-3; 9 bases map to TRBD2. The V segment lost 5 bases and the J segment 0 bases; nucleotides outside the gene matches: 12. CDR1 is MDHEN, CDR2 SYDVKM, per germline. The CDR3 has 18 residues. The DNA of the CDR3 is TGTGCCAGCAGTCCTGTAGCGGGGGCCACCTCTAGCACAGATACGCAGTATTTT. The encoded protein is CASSPVAGATSSTDTQYF.

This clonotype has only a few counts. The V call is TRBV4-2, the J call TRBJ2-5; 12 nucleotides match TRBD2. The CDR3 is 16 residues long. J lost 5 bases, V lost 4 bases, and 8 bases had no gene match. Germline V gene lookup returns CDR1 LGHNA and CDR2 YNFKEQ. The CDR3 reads CASSRSSGGAEETQYF. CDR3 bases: TGTGCCAGCAGCCGATCTAGCGGGGGGGCCGAGGAGACCCAGTACTTC.

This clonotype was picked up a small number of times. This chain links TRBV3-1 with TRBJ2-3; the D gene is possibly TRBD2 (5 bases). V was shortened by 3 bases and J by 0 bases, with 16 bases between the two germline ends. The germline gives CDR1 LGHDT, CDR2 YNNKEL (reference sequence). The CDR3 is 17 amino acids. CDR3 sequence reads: CASSHWGSEASTDTQYF. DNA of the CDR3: TGTGCCAGCAGCCATTGGGGTAGCGAGGCTAGCACAGATACGCAGTATTTT.

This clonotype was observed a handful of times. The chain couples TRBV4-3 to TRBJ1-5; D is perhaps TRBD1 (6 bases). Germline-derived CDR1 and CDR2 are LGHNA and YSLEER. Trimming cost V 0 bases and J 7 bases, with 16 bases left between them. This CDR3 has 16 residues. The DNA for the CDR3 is TGCGCCAGCAGCCAAGATTTCGGACAGTGGAACCAGCCCCAGCATTTT. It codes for CASSQDFGQWNQPQHF.

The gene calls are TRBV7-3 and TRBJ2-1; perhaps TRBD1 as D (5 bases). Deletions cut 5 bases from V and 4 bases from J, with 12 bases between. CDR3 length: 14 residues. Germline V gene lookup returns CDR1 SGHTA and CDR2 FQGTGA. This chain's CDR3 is CASSPLPGYNEQFF. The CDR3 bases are TGTGCCAGCAGCCCACTCCCAGGGTACAATGAGCAGTTCTTC.

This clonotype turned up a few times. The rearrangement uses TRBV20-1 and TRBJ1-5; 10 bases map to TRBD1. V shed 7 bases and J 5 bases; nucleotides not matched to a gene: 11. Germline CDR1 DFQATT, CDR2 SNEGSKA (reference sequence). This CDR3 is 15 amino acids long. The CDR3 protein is CSGRGQGGSDQPQHF. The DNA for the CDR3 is TGCAGTGGCCGAGGACAGGGGGGCAGTGATCAGCCCCAGCATTTT.

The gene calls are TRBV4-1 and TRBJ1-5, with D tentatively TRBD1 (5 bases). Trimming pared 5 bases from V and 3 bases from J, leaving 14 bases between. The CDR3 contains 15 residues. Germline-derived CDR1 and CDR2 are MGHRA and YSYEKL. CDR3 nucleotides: TGCGCCAGCAGCATCCGGGACGGAGACAATCAGCCCCAGCATTTT. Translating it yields CASSIRDGDNQPQHF.

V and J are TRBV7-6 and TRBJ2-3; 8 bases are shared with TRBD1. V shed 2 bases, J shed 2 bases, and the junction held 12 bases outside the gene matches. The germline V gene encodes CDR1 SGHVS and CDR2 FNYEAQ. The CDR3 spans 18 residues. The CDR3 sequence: CASSLFQGASDFTDTQYF. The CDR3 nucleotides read TGTGCCAGCAGCTTATTTCAGGGGGCTTCCGACTTCACAGATACGCAGTATTTT.

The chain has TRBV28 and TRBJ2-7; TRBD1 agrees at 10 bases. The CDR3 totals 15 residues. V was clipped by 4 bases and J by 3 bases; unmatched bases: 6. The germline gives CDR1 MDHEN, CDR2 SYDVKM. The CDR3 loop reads CASSSPGQGNYEQYV. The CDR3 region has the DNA TGTGCCAGCAGTTCACCGGGACAGGGGAACTACGAGCAGTACGTC.

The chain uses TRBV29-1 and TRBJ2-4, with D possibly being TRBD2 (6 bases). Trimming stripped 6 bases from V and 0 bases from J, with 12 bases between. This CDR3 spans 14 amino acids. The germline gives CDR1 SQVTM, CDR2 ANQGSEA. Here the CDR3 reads CSVDPGGAKNIQYF. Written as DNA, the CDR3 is TGCAGCGTGGATCCCGGGGGAGCCAAAAACATTCAGTACTTC.

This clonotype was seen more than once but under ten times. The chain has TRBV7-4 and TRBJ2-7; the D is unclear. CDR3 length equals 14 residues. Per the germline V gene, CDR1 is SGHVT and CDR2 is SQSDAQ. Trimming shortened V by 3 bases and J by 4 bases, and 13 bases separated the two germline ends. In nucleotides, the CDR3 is TGTGCCAGCAGCTTGGGCTTAAAAGAGTACGAGCAGTACGTC. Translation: CASSLGLKEYEQYV.